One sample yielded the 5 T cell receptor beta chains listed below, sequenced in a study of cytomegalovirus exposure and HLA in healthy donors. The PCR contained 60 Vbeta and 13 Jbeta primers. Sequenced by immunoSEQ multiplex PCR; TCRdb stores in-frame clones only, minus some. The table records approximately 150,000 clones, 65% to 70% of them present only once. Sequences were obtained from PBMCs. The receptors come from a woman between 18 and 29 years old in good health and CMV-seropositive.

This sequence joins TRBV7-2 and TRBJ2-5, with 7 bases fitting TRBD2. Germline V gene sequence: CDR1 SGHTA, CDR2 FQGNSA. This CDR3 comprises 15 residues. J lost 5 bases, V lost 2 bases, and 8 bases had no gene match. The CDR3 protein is CASSLQRGGGETQYF. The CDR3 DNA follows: TGTGCCAGCAGCTTACAGCGCGGGGGTGGGGAGACCCAGTACTTC. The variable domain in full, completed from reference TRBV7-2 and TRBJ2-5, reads GAGVSQSPSNKVTEKGKDVELRCDPISGHTALYWYRQSLGQGLEFLIYFQGNSAPDKSGLPSDRFSAERTGGSVSTLTIQRTQQEDSAVYLCASSLQRGGGETQYFGPGTRLLVL.

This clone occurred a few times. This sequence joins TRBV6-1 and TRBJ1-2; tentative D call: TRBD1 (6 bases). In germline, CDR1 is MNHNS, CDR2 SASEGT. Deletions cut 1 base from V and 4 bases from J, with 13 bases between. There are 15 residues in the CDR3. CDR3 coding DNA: TGTGCCAGCAGTGAAGTCACAGGGAGGGGCTATGGCTACACCTTC. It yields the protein CASSEVTGRGYGYTF.

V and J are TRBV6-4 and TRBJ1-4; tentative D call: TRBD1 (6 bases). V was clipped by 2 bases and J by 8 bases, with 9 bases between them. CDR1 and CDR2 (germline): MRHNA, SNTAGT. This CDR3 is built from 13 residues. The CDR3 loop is CASSDRQGEKLFF. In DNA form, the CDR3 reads TGTGCCAGCAGTGACAGGCAGGGGGAAAAACTGTTTTTT.

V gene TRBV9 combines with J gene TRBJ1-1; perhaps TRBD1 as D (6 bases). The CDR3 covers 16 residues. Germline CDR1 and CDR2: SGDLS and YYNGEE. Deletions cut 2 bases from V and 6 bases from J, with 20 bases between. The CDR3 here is CASSVQSFAGAAEAFF. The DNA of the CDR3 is TGTGCCAGCAGCGTCCAGTCATTCGCGGGGGCCGCTGAAGCTTTCTTT.

CDR3 DNA sequence: TGTGCCTGGAGCGCAGGGCCGCCCTACAATGAGCAGTTCTTC. Translated, it gives CAWSAGPPYNEQFF. The chain has TRBV30 and TRBJ2-1; weak D call: TRBD1 (5 bases). V was clipped by 3 bases and J by 2 bases, with 11 bases between them. Germline CDR1 reads GTSNPN; CDR2 reads SVGIG (reference sequence). This CDR3 region has 14 residues.